The next 10 T cell receptor beta chains were all read from a single sample in a study of blood T cells in healthy people across ages. Primed by a sample-barcoded 5' primer and a J-beta primer mix, a second PCR proceeded for 7 to 11 cycles. TCRdb reprocessed the 5' RACE reads via MiXCR and lists one record per CDR3 protein. The sample has about 730,000 distinct CDR3 sequences; 43% are singletons. Input material: blood. The receptor source for this set is a woman aged 55-69 years in good health.

The chain has TRBV7-2 and TRBJ2-1; 10 bases map to TRBD2. The CDR3 length is 14 residues. The germline gives CDR1 SGHTA, CDR2 FQGNSA. The V and J ends lost 5 bases and 15 bases, in that order; junction bases with no gene match: 13. The CDR3 bases are TGTGCCAGCAGCCTTTCGGCTAGCGGGAGTGTTTGGTTCTTC. Protein product: CASSLSASGSVWFF. Variable domain in full (rest from reference TRBV7-2 and TRBJ2-1): GAGVSQSPSNKVTEKGKDVELRCDPISGHTALYWYRQSLGQGLEFLIYFQGNSAPDKSGLPSDRFSAERTGGSVSTLTIQRTQQEDSAVYLCASSLSASGSVWFFGPGTRLTVL.

A few counts support this clonotype. J is TRBJ1-4 and V is TRBV7-9; TRBD1 matches 7 bases. Germline CDR1 reads SEHNR; CDR2 reads FQNEAQ (reference sequence). Unmatched junction bases numbered 2, after V lost 4 bases and J lost 3 bases. The CDR3 has 14 amino acids. In DNA form, the CDR3 reads TGTGCCAGCAGCTCCGGGACAGCTAATGAAAAACTGTTTTTT. It translates to CASSSGTANEKLFF.

About this clonotype itself: With a much larger clone just one base away, this may be a read error. The chain couples TRBV3-1 to TRBJ2-5; 12 bases fit TRBD2. The CDR3 totals 16 residues. CDR1 is LGHDT and CDR2 is YNNKEL in the germline V gene (reference sequence). The V gene end was trimmed by 5 bases and the J gene end by 11 bases; junction bases not matched to a gene: 15. CDR3 amino acids: CASSKRLAGAYNEQYF. In DNA, the CDR3 is TGTGCCAGCAGCAAGAGACTAGCGGGAGCCTACAATGAGCAGTACTTC.

The chain carries TRBV2 and TRBJ2-5; perhaps TRBD1 as D (6 bases). Germline V gives CDR1 SNHLY, CDR2 FYNNEI. This CDR3 is 10 amino acids long. Trimming took 3 bases from V and 13 from J, leaving 9 bases between them. CDR3 region: CASSDRGVYF. The CDR3 region has the DNA TGTGCCAGCAGTGACAGGGGTGTGTACTTC.

This clonotype occurred a few times. This sequence joins TRBV9 and TRBJ2-1; a weak D match, TRBD2 (5 bases). The V end was cut by 4 bases, the J end by 6 bases, with 14 bases between. The CDR3 spans 14 residues. Germline lookup yields CDR1 SGDLS and CDR2 YYNGEE. The CDR3 is CASSFGPEGNEQFF. The CDR3 nucleotides are TGTGCCAGCAGCTTCGGACCCGAGGGCAATGAGCAGTTCTTC.

This clonotype has a handful of counts. This sequence joins TRBV7-3 and TRBJ2-1; perhaps TRBD2 as D (6 bases). Germline V gene lookup returns CDR1 SGHTA and CDR2 FQGTGA. The CDR3 is made up of 17 amino acids. With 4 bases removed from V and 5 bases from J, the gap between germline ends came to 21 bases. The CDR3: CASSYGLRGPGDNEQFF. In DNA, the CDR3 is TGTGCCAGCAGCTATGGATTGAGGGGTCCGGGGGACAATGAGCAGTTCTTC. The entire variable domain, with the rest obtained from reference TRBV7-3 and TRBJ2-1, is as follows: GAGVSQTPSNKVTEKGKYVELRCDPISGHTALYWYRQSLGQGPEFLIYFQGTGAADDSGLPNDRFFAVRPEGSVSTLKIQRTERGDSAVYLCASSYGLRGPGDNEQFFGPGTRLTVL.

The chain employs TRBV18 and TRBJ1-5; D remains ambiguous. V was cut by 8 bases and J by 7 bases, with 12 bases left in between. Germline V CDR1 and CDR2: KGHSH, LQKENI. CDR3 length equals 12 residues. DNA of the CDR3: TGTGCCAGCCGTCTTCCGGGACAGCCCCAGCATTTT. As protein: CASRLPGQPQHF.

This rearrangement joins TRBV20-1 to TRBJ1-1; a possible D gene is TRBD1 (6 bases). The CDR3 extends over 13 amino acids. CDR1 and CDR2 (germline): DFQATT, SNEGSKA (reference sequence). The V and J ends lost 7 bases and 3 bases respectively, with 15 bases between them. CDR3: CSGREQGYTEAFF. As DNA, the CDR3 is TGCAGTGGCAGAGAACAGGGTTACACTGAAGCTTTCTTT.

The J gene is TRBJ2-7, the V gene TRBV20-1, with 9 bases aligning to TRBD1. There are 14 residues in the CDR3. The V and J ends lost 6 bases and 7 bases, in that order; junction bases with no gene match: 13. Germline CDR1 reads DFQATT; CDR2 reads SNEGSKA (reference sequence). The CDR3 protein is CSAQGGQGNNEQYF. CDR3 nucleotide sequence: TGCAGTGCCCAGGGGGGACAGGGAAACAATGAGCAGTACTTC.

The chain employs TRBV29-1 and TRBJ2-3; the D gene is possibly TRBD1 (5 bases). V was cut by 2 bases and J by 2 bases, with 8 bases left in between. This CDR3 has 13 residues. Germline V gene lookup returns CDR1 SQVTM and CDR2 ANQGSEA. CDR3 nucleotides: TGCAGCGTTGAACGACAGAACACAGATACGCAGTATTTT. Residues: CSVERQNTDTQYF.